The 25 T cell receptor beta chains reported below all come from one sample, sequenced in a study of T cells in Graves' hyperthyroidism and ophthalmopathy. Amplification of TCR beta CDR3 regions used RNA as the template. Primed by the HTBI set, a first-round RT-PCR was run on the TCR CDR3. TCRdb ran MiXCR on the multiplex PCR reads and lists one entry per CDR3 protein. The repertoire holds around 690,000 distinct CDR3 sequences, with 17% as singletons. Sequencing was performed on blood. The receptors derive from a man aged 50 to 60 with Graves' hyperthyroidism.

This clonotype was observed a handful of times. The CDR3 spells CASSRPGRDNEQFF. DNA of the CDR3: TGTGCCAGCAGCCGCCCAGGGCGCGACAATGAGCAGTTCTTC. V is TRBV4-2 and J is TRBJ2-1, with D perhaps TRBD1 (5 bases). Per germline, CDR1 LGHNA and CDR2 YNFKEQ. The CDR3 is made up of 14 amino acids. Trimming stripped 4 bases from V and 5 bases from J, with 12 bases between.

This clonotype appeared many times. This chain uses TRBV11-2 with TRBJ1-1; D call uncertain. The CDR3 covers 16 residues. Germline V lookup: CDR1 SGHAT, CDR2 FQNNGV. Trimming pared 5 bases from V and 0 bases from J, leaving 16 bases between. The CDR3 coding sequence is TGTGCCAGCAGCCCTTTGTTGGGCCCGATGAACACTGAAGCTTTCTTT. It translates to CASSPLLGPMNTEAFF.

The sample holds many counts of this clonotype. The V gene is TRBV6-2 or TRBV6-3, the J gene TRBJ2-3; the D gene could be TRBD1 or TRBD2 (5 bases each). The CDR3 is 16 amino acids. Germline lookup yields CDR1 MNHEY and CDR2 SVGEGT. V lost 5 bases and J lost 4, with 19 bases in between. CDR3 loop: CASSRSGTVTPDTQYF. The CDR3 DNA follows: TGTGCCAGCAGTCGTTCGGGGACGGTAACTCCAGATACGCAGTATTTT.

This clonotype appeared many times. The chain couples TRBV19 to TRBJ2-3; TRBD1 agrees at 8 bases. From germline, CDR1 is LNHDA and CDR2 SQIVND (reference sequence). The ends lost 4 bases at V and 0 bases at J; junction bases unmatched: 6. CDR3 length: 16 residues. CDR3 sequence reads: CASSKLRGQSTDTQYF. In nucleotides, the CDR3 is TGTGCCAGTAGTAAGCTCAGGGGGCAAAGCACAGATACGCAGTATTTT.

The chain employs TRBV6-1 and TRBJ1-1, with 9 bases matching TRBD1. The CDR3 is made up of 17 amino acids. The germline gives CDR1 MNHNS, CDR2 SASEGT. Trimming took 2 bases from V and 3 from J; bases not matched to a gene: 10. CDR3 bases: TGTGCCAGCAGTGAATTAAACGGACAGGGGCCCTACACTGAAGCTTTCTTT. Its protein is CASSELNGQGPYTEAFF.

This clonotype has at least ten counts. The J gene is TRBJ2-7, the V gene TRBV6-5; 7 bases are shared with TRBD2. Germline V gene sequence: CDR1 MNHEY, CDR2 SVGAGI. V shed 5 bases and J 5 bases; nucleotides not matched to a gene: 18. The CDR3 runs 17 residues. The CDR3 DNA sequence: TGTGCCAGCAGTCAAAGACTAGCCGGCCCTCTAGGGAACGAGCAGTACTTC. Its protein product is CASSQRLAGPLGNEQYF.

A word on this clonotype: A much larger clone lies a single base off, so this may be a read error. The chain carries TRBV18 and TRBJ2-7; 9 bases align to TRBD2. This CDR3 comprises 14 residues. Germline assignment: CDR1 KGHSH and CDR2 LQKENI. V trimming: 8 bases; J trimming: 2 bases; junction bases outside the gene matches: 7. Written as DNA, the CDR3 is TGTGCCAGCACGACTCGCGGGAGGGCCTACGAGCAGTACTTC. It is translated as CASTTRGRAYEQYF. Complete variable domain (other parts from reference TRBV18 and TRBJ2-7): NAGVMQNPRHLVRRRGQEARLRCSPMKGHSHVYWYRQLPEEGLKFMVYLQKENIIDESGMPKERFSAEFPKEGPSILRIQQVVRGDSAAYFCASTTRGRAYEQYFGPGTRLTVT.

The chain is built from TRBV18 and TRBJ2-7; D is undetermined. V dropped 1 base and J dropped 3 bases, with 25 bases sitting between them. The germline gives CDR1 KGHSH, CDR2 LQKENI. CDR3 length equals 19 residues. The CDR3 region is CASSPLEVLWAPSRYEQYF. The CDR3, as DNA: TGTGCCAGCTCACCACTGGAAGTATTGTGGGCCCCTAGTCGCTACGAGCAGTACTTC.

This clonotype was counted many times. CDR3 nucleotide sequence: TGTGCCAGCTCGCCGTCGACAGGAACCTACGAGCAGTACTTC. Translation: CASSPSTGTYEQYF. V and J are TRBV18 and TRBJ2-7; D perhaps matches TRBD1 (6 bases). V was clipped by 6 bases and J by 2 bases, with 14 bases between them. There are 14 residues in the CDR3. The germline V gene encodes CDR1 KGHSH and CDR2 LQKENI.

The chain joins TRBV3-1 to TRBJ1-1, with TRBD1 identical over 7 bases. Germline V lookup: CDR1 LGHDT, CDR2 YNNKEL (reference sequence). The CDR3 runs to 14 residues. Trimming cost V 5 bases and J 3 bases; bases outside gene matches: 6. As DNA, the CDR3 is TGTGCCAGCAGCTTAATCGACAGGGACACTGAAGCTTTCTTT. This gives the protein CASSLIDRDTEAFF.

The sample holds many counts of this clonotype. This chain joins TRBV10-1 and TRBJ2-3, with D uncertain. CDR1 WNHNN and CDR2 SYGVQD come from the germline V gene (reference sequence). The germline V and J ends were trimmed by 0 bases and 0 bases, with 7 bases remaining between them. This CDR3 spans 15 amino acids. CDR3: CASSESRQSTDTQYF. The CDR3 DNA is TGCGCCAGCAGTGAGTCCAGGCAGAGCACAGATACGCAGTATTTT.

The sample holds many counts of this clonotype. This rearrangement joins TRBV2 to TRBJ1-1, with 10 bases aligning to TRBD1. From germline, CDR1 is SNHLY and CDR2 FYNNEI. Losses at the gene ends were 4 bases for V and 4 bases for J; bases not matched to a gene: 9. This CDR3 comprises 16 residues. This CDR3 reads CASSGQGATLSTEAFF. CDR3 coding DNA: TGTGCCAGCAGTGGACAGGGGGCTACCCTGAGCACTGAAGCTTTCTTT.

This clonotype was seen repeatedly, ten times or more. The chain carries TRBV28 and TRBJ2-7; 10 nucleotides align to TRBD1. Germline CDR1 reads MDHEN; CDR2 reads SYDVKM. The ends lost 6 bases at V and 5 bases at J; junction bases unmatched: 10. This CDR3 region has 15 residues. The DNA for the CDR3 is TGTGCCAGCAGACCCCCCGGGACAGGGGTCCACGAGCAGTACTTC. Translated: CASRPPGTGVHEQYF.

This clonotype was seen repeatedly, ten times or more. The CDR3 region is CAISEGLGRTYNEQFF. CDR3 DNA: TGTGCCATCAGTGAGGGCCTCGGGAGGACCTACAATGAGCAGTTCTTC. The chain is built from TRBV10-3 and TRBJ2-1, with 7 nucleotides matching TRBD2. Germline trimming cut 2 bases from V and 2 bases from J; bases unmatched to any gene: 6. Germline assignment: CDR1 ENHRY and CDR2 SYGVKD. The CDR3 runs to 16 residues.

The V gene is TRBV9, the J gene TRBJ1-4; 9 positions agree with TRBD1. This CDR3 contains 15 residues. J gave up 2 bases and V 2 bases, and 1 base lay outside the gene matches. In germline, CDR1 is SGDLS, CDR2 YYNGEE. The CDR3 reads CASSVGTGTNEKLFF. The DNA of the CDR3 is TGTGCCAGCAGCGTTGGGACAGGGACTAATGAAAAACTGTTTTTT. Using reference TRBV9 and TRBJ1-4 for the parts outside the CDR3, the full variable domain is DSGVTQTPKHLITATGQRVTLRCSPRSGDLSVYWYQQSLDQGLQFLIQYYNGEERAKGNILERFSAQQFPDLHSELNLSSLELGDSALYFCASSVGTGTNEKLFFGSGTQLSVL.

The sample holds a few counts of this clonotype. The chain couples TRBV29-1 to TRBJ2-7; no clear D. The V gene lost 7 bases and the J gene lost 5 bases, with 15 bases spanning the gap. CDR3 size: 12 residues. The germline V gene encodes CDR1 SQVTM and CDR2 ANQGSEA. DNA of the CDR3: TGCAGCGCTATCACGGTCGAGCACGAGCAGTACTTC. Its protein is CSAITVEHEQYF.

This clonotype appeared many times. This rearrangement joins TRBV30 to TRBJ2-4; D gene ambiguous. Germline V CDR1 and CDR2: GTSNPN, SVGIG (reference sequence). CDR3 length: 16 amino acids. Trimming left V 0 bases short and J 0 bases short, with 12 bases between. The CDR3 DNA follows: TGTGCCTGGAGTGTAGGTGGCATTCTAGCCAAAAACATTCAGTACTTC. Translation gives CAWSVGGILAKNIQYF.

There are a few counts of this clonotype. A much larger clone differs from this one at a single base, so this may be a read error. CDR3 bases: TGTGCCAGCAGTTACGTCGACAGGGGGCAAGAGACCCAGTGCTTC. It is translated as CASSYVDRGQETQCF. The chain joins TRBV28 to TRBJ2-5; the match to TRBD1 covers 10 bases. Germline V gene lookup returns CDR1 MDHEN and CDR2 SYDVKM. The length of the CDR3 is 15 residues.

This clonotype was counted at least ten times. The gene calls are TRBV12-3 or TRBV12-4 and TRBJ2-7; 7 nucleotides match TRBD1. This CDR3 region has 15 residues. J gave up 1 base and V 5 bases, and 8 bases lay outside the gene matches. The DNA for the CDR3 is TGTGCCAGCAGTCGGGGCTCGGGACAGTCCTACGAGCAGTACTTC. Translation: CASSRGSGQSYEQYF.

The DNA of the CDR3 is TGTGCCAGCAGTGGCCAGACCTCCTATGGCTACACCTTC. Protein product: CASSGQTSYGYTF. The V gene is TRBV2, the J gene TRBJ1-2; D is ambiguous. This CDR3 contains 13 residues. CDR1 is SNHLY and CDR2 is FYNNEI in the germline V gene. V was cut by 4 bases and J by 4 bases, with 10 bases left in between.

The chain couples TRBV19 to TRBJ1-5; 10 nucleotides align to TRBD1. This CDR3 contains 17 residues. CDR1 and CDR2 (germline): LNHDA, SQIVND (reference sequence). Losses at the gene ends were 1 base for V and 2 bases for J; bases not matched to a gene: 5. CDR3 region: CASSIVTGGAGNQPQHF. The CDR3 DNA follows: TGTGCCAGTAGTATAGTGACAGGGGGCGCGGGCAATCAGCCCCAGCATTTT.

The chain joins TRBV5-1 to TRBJ1-4, with D hard to call. CDR1 and CDR2 (germline): SGHRS, YFSETQ. The CDR3 consists of 14 residues. Trimming took 4 bases from V and 8 from J, leaving 15 bases between them. The CDR3 is CASSIIGSPEKLFF. The DNA of the CDR3 is TGCGCCAGCAGCATCATCGGGAGCCCGGAAAAACTGTTTTTT.

The V gene is TRBV7-9, the J gene TRBJ1-2; possible D gene TRBD1, 6 bases. Germline CDR1 is SEHNR and CDR2 is FQNEAQ (reference sequence). The V and J ends lost 8 bases and 6 bases respectively, with 16 bases between them. The CDR3 runs to 13 residues. The CDR3 loop reads CASLGGRGDGYTF. In DNA, the CDR3 is TGTGCCAGCTTGGGGGGGCGAGGCGATGGCTACACCTTC. Together with reference TRBV7-9 and TRBJ1-2, the CDR3 gives the full variable domain: DTGVSQNPRHKITKRGQNVTFRCDPISEHNRLYWYRQTLGQGPEFLTYFQNEAQLEKSRLLSDRFSAERPKGSFSTLEIQRTEQGDSAMYLCASLGGRGDGYTFGSGTRLTVV.

This clonotype was seen many times. The chain links TRBV29-1 to TRBJ2-3; 8 nucleotides match TRBD1. CDR1 SQVTM and CDR2 ANQGSEA come from the germline V gene. Trimming cost V 2 bases and J 2 bases; bases outside gene matches: 3. The CDR3 has 14 residues. CDR3 amino acids: CSVEQGAITDTQYF. The CDR3 nucleotides are TGCAGCGTTGAACAGGGGGCGATCACAGATACGCAGTATTTT.

This clonotype has a count of ten or more. The chain combines TRBV10-3 with TRBJ2-5; D uncertain. CDR1 is ENHRY and CDR2 is SYGVKD in the germline V gene. V gave up 0 bases and J gave up 5 bases, with 1 base separating them. The CDR3 contains 11 residues. The CDR3 sequence: CAISESETQYF. The CDR3, as DNA: TGTGCCATCAGTGAGTCTGAGACCCAGTACTTC.